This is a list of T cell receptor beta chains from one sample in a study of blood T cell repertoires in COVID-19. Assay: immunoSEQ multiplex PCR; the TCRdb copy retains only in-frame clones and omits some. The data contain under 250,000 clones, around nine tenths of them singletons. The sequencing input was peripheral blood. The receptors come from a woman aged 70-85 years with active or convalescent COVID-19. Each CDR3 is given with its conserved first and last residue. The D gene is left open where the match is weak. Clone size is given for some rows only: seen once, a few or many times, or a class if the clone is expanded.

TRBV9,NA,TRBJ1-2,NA,TGTGCCAGCAGCGTACCCCCCTACTATGGCTACACCTTC,CASSVPPYYGYTF
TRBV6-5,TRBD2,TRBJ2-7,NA,TGTGCCACTAGCGGGGGGAACGAGCAGTACTTC,CATSGGNEQYF
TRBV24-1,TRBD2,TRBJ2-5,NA,TGTGCCACCAGTGACCGGCGGCGGGGGGGCCTTCAGACCCAGTACTTC,CATSDRRRGGLQTQYF
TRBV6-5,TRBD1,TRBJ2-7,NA,TGTGCCAGCAGAACAGGGGGTCTAAATTACTTC,CASRTGGLNYF
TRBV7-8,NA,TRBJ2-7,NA,TGTGCCAGCAGCCTCAGGGGCTACGAGCAGTACTTC,CASSLRGYEQYF
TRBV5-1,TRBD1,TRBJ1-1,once,TGCGCCAGCCACAGGGGGCCTGCTGTGTCTGAAGCTTTCTTT,CASHRGPAVSEAFF
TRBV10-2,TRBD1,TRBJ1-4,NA,TGCGCCAGCAGTGAGTTGGGACAGGGCTCGGTGAAACTGTTTTTT,CASSELGQGSVKLFF
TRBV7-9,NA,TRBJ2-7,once,TGTGCCAGCAGCCCCCGGGAGGGGGCTCCCTACGAGCAGTACTTC,CASSPREGAPYEQYF
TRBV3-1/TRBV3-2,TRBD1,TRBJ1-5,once,TGTGCCAGCAGCCCCGGCCAGGGGGGTATTTTGGGCAATCAGCCCCAGCATTTT,CASSPGQGGILGNQPQHF
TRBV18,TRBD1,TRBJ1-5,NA,TGTGCCAGCTCACAGGGACAGGGGAATCAGCCCCAGCATTTT,CASSQGQGNQPQHF
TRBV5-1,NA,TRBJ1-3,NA,TGCGCCAGCAGCGCAGGTACCGGGACTGGAAACACCATATATTTT,CASSAGTGTGNTIYF
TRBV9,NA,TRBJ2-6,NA,TGTGCCAGCAGCAGGGGCGACTCTGGGGCCAACGTCCTGACTTTC,CASSRGDSGANVLTF
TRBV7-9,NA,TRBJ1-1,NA,TGTGCCAGCAGCTTAAGTAGAGGGAGGACAAGAATGAACACTGAAGCTTTCTTT,CASSLSRGRTRMNTEAFF
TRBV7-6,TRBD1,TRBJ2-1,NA,TGTGCCAGCAGTAGCCGGGACAGGGCGCAGGGGTTCAATGAGCAGTTCTTC,CASSSRDRAQGFNEQFF
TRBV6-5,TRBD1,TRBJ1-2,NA,TGTGCCAGTTCCCCCGGGACAGGGCATTATGGCTACACCTTC,CASSPGTGHYGYTF
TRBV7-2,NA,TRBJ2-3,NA,TGTGCCAGCAGCTTACCCCCAACAGATACGCAGTATTTT,CASSLPPTDTQYF
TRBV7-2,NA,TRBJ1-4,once,TGTGCCAGCAGCTTAGACAGCCTAAAGCTGTTTTTT,CASSLDSLKLFF
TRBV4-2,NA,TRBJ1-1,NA,TGTGCCAGCAGCCTCGGGGGTGGCACTGAAGCTTTCTTT,CASSLGGGTEAFF
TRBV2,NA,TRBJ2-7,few,TGTGCCAGCAGCGTACGGGACAAATTCATCTTGGGGCAGTACTTC,CASSVRDKFILGQYF
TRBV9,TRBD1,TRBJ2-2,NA,TGTGCCAGCAGCGTAGACGGGACAGGGCCCACCGGGGAGCTGTTTTTT,CASSVDGTGPTGELFF
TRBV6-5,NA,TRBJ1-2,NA,TGTGCCAGCGTCGTTGGGGCTGGGTATGGCTACACCTTC,CASVVGAGYGYTF
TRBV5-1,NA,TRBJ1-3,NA,TGCGCCAGCAGCTTTGGCCAGTCAAGCTCTGGAAACACCATATATTTT,CASSFGQSSSGNTIYF
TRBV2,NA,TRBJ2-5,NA,TGTGCCAGCAGTGAAGGGTCTCGCGGAAAAGAGACCCAGTACTTC,CASSEGSRGKETQYF
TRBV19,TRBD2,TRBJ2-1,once,TGTGCCAGTATTTCCCGAGGCGGGACTAGGTTCTTC,CASISRGGTRFF
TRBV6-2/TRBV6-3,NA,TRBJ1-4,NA,TGTGCCAGCAGTTACGCCCGACGGAAGCGAATAGATGAAAAACTGTTTTTT,CASSYARRKRIDEKLFF
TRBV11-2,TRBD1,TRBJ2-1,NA,TGTGCCAGCAGCCTGACAGGGAGCTCCTACAATGAGCAGTTCTTC,CASSLTGSSYNEQFF
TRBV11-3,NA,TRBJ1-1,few,TGTGCCAGCAGCTTAGATTCCCGGTTGAACACTGAAGCTTTCTTT,CASSLDSRLNTEAFF
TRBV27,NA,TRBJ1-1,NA,TGTGCCAGCAGTCTCCCACGGACTGAAGCTTTCTTT,CASSLPRTEAFF
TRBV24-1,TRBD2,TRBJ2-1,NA,TGTGCCACCAGTGATTTGGGACTAGCGGGGGTCTCCTCCTACAATGAGCAGTTCTTC,CATSDLGLAGVSSYNEQFF
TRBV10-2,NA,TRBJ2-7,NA,TGCGCCAGCAGTAAGACAGTCTACGAGCAGTACTTC,CASSKTVYEQYF
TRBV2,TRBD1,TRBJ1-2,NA,TGTGCCAGCAGGACAGGGGGCGGGTCGGGCTATGGCTACACCTTC,CASRTGGGSGYGYTF
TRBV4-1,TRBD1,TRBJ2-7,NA,TGCGCCAGCAGCCAACCGACAGGGTGGACGCACGAGCAGTACTTC,CASSQPTGWTHEQYF
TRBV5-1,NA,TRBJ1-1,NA,TGCGCCAGCAGCTTGACAGCCCAGAACACTGAAGCTTTCTTT,CASSLTAQNTEAFF
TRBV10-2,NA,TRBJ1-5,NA,TGCGCCAGCAGTGAGGAGGCAGGGCCTCAGCCCCAGCATTTT,CASSEEAGPQPQHF
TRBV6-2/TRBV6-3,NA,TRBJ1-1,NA,TGTGCCAGCAGTTACTCAGGGGGTGGTGAAGCTTTCTTT,CASSYSGGGEAFF
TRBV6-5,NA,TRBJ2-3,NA,TGTGCCAGCAGTTTCCGGACTTACACAGATACGCAGTATTTT,CASSFRTYTDTQYF
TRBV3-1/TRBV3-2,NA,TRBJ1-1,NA,TGTGCCAGCACCCAAGTAGGGAGCCCTGAAGCTTTCTTT,CASTQVGSPEAFF
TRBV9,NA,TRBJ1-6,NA,TGTGCCAGCAGCGTTCTGGACACTTATAATTCACCCCTCCACTTT,CASSVLDTYNSPLHF
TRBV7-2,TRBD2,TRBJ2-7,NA,TGTGCCAGCAGCCAAACAAGGGCGGGGGGCCGATACGAGCAGTACTTC,CASSQTRAGGRYEQYF
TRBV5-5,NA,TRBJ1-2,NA,TGTGCCAGCAAGCTCGGGCAGGGCCCTAACTATGGCTACACCTTC,CASKLGQGPNYGYTF
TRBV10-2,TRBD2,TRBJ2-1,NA,TGCGCCAGCAGTCGTGATCAAGGAGCGGGGGGTTTGAATGAGCAGTTCTTC,CASSRDQGAGGLNEQFF
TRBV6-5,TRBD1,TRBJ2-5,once,TGTGCCAGCACCCCCGGGACAGTCCAAGAGACCCAGTACTTC,CASTPGTVQETQYF
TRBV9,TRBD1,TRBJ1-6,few,TGTGCCAGCAGCGGAGGGGCAGGGGGAACAGTTAATTCACCCCTCCACTTT,CASSGGAGGTVNSPLHF
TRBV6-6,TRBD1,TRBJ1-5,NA,TGTGCCAGCAGCCGCGACAGGGGAAATCAGCCCCAGCATTTT,CASSRDRGNQPQHF
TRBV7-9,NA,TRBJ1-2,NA,TGTGCCAGCAGCTTAGATGCGACAGCTGGCTGGGGCTACACCTTC,CASSLDATAGWGYTF
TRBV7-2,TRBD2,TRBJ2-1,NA,TGTGCCAGCAGCCCCGTCGTTGGTCTAGCGGGGGGCAATGAGCAGTTCTTC,CASSPVVGLAGGNEQFF